The 20 T cell receptor beta chains given below trace back to one sample, sequenced in a study of T cells after posttransplantation cyclophosphamide. Profiled with immunoSEQ multiplex PCR; TCRdb holds only in-frame clones, not every one. The data hold tens of thousands of clones, with around 86% observed a single time. Sequencing input: PBMCs. The receptors derive from a woman in her sixties with a blood cancer, CMV-positive, and with a related stem cell donor.

This rearrangement joins TRBV11-3 to TRBJ2-5, with TRBD2 as a possible D gene (5 bases). Trimming removed 1 base at V and 4 bases at J, with 19 bases between. Germline V gene lookup returns CDR1 SGHNT and CDR2 YENEEA. The CDR3 runs 17 residues. The CDR3 is CASSLGGNSLVSETQYF. The CDR3 DNA is TGTGCCAGCAGCTTAGGAGGGAACAGCTTGGTATCAGAGACCCAGTACTTC. The whole variable domain, remainder taken from reference TRBV11-3 and TRBJ2-5, is EAGVVQSPRYKIIEKKQPVAFWCNPISGHNTLYWYLQNLGQGPELLIRYENEEAVDDSQLPKDRFSAERLKGVDSTLKIQPAELGDSAVYLCASSLGGNSLVSETQYFGPGTRLLVL.

This clone was picked up a small number of times. The chain links TRBV18 to TRBJ2-7; a possible D gene is TRBD1 (6 bases). The length of the CDR3 is 14 residues. The V end lost 0 bases, the J end lost 3 bases, and 9 bases lay between the germline ends. CDR1 and CDR2 from the germline V gene are KGHSH and LQKENI. CDR3 amino acids: CASSPPGQLYEQYF. The CDR3 nucleotides read TGTGCCAGCTCACCACCGGGACAACTCTACGAGCAGTACTTC.

The chain has TRBV29-1 and TRBJ2-2; unclear D gene. This CDR3 is 13 amino acids long. Germline CDR1 reads SQVTM; CDR2 reads ANQGSEA. V lost 1 base to trimming and J lost 4 bases, with 7 bases between them. CDR3 nucleotide sequence: TGCAGCGTTGAAGTGAGAGGCACCGGGGAGCTGTTTTTT. It is translated as CSVEVRGTGELFF.

This chain links TRBV10-2 with TRBJ2-7, with 11 nucleotides matching TRBD1. Germline V CDR1 and CDR2: WSHSY, SAAADI. Trimming removed 6 bases from V and 3 bases from J; junction bases left unmatched: 4. This CDR3 contains 14 residues. The CDR3 sequence is CASRSGTGGYEQYF. The DNA for the CDR3 is TGCGCCAGCAGATCCGGGACAGGGGGCTACGAGCAGTACTTC.

This sequence joins TRBV30 and TRBJ2-2; a possible D gene is TRBD2 (6 bases). V lost 1 base and J 1 base, leaving 10 bases between the germline ends. The CDR3 consists of 15 residues. CDR1 is GTSNPN and CDR2 is SVGIG in the germline V gene (reference sequence). CDR3: CAWSGLVGNTGELFF. CDR3 coding DNA: TGTGCCTGGAGTGGACTAGTTGGGAACACCGGGGAGCTGTTTTTT. The full variable domain, with the rest looked up from reference TRBV30 and TRBJ2-2, is SQTIHQWPATLVQPVGSPLSLECTVEGTSNPNLYWYRQAAGRGLQLLFYSVGIGQISSEVPQNLSASRPQDRQFILSSKKLLLSDSGFYLCAWSGLVGNTGELFFGEGSRLTVL.

This clone appeared a single time. The chain has TRBV7-3 and TRBJ1-2, with a weak D call TRBD1 (5 bases). V shed 4 bases and J shed 9 bases, with 12 bases lying between them. The CDR3 extends over 12 amino acids. Germline CDR1 is SGHTA and CDR2 is FQGTGA. The CDR3 bases are TGTGCCAGCAGCTCAGACAGACAGAGCTACACCTTC. It yields the protein CASSSDRQSYTF.

The chain has TRBV6-1 and TRBJ1-5; 7 bases line up with TRBD1. The ends lost 4 bases at V and 5 bases at J; junction bases unmatched: 8. This CDR3 comprises 15 residues. In germline, CDR1 is MNHNS, CDR2 SASEGT. The CDR3 spells CASSVDRVTYQPQHF. Written as DNA, the CDR3 is TGTGCCAGCAGTGTAGACAGGGTCACTTATCAGCCCCAGCATTTT.

V and J are TRBV28 and TRBJ1-2; D unclear. V shed 4 bases and J shed 2 bases, with 5 bases lying between them. CDR1 is MDHEN and CDR2 is SYDVKM in the germline V gene. There are 12 residues in the CDR3. The CDR3, as DNA: TGTGCCAGCAGTTACGGGAACTATGGCTACACCTTC. Translation: CASSYGNYGYTF.

The chain employs TRBV7-9 and TRBJ2-2; TRBD2 aligns across 7 bases. The V and J ends lost 5 bases and 3 bases, in that order; junction bases with no gene match: 6. Germline V gene lookup returns CDR1 SEHNR and CDR2 FQNEAQ (reference sequence). The CDR3 runs to 15 residues. The CDR3: CASSGGGRDTGELFF. In DNA, the CDR3 is TGTGCCAGCAGCGGGGGAGGGCGGGACACCGGGGAGCTGTTTTTT. Variable domain in full (rest from reference TRBV7-9 and TRBJ2-2): DTGVSQNPRHKITKRGQNVTFRCDPISEHNRLYWYRQTLGQGPEFLTYFQNEAQLEKSRLLSDRFSAERPKGSFSTLEIQRTEQGDSAMYLCASSGGGRDTGELFFGEGSRLTVL.

The chain recombines TRBV7-2 with TRBJ1-2; the D is unclear. Germline values: CDR1 SGHTA, CDR2 FQGNSA. This CDR3 has 14 residues. Trimming cost V 4 bases and J 4 bases, with 13 bases left between them. The CDR3 bases are TGTGCCAGCAGCTCCCGAAGGAGCGGCTATGGCTACACCTTC. This encodes CASSSRRSGYGYTF. The full variable domain, its missing parts supplied by reference TRBV7-2 and TRBJ1-2, is GAGVSQSPSNKVTEKGKDVELRCDPISGHTALYWYRQSLGQGLEFLIYFQGNSAPDKSGLPSDRFSAERTGGSVSTLTIQRTQQEDSAVYLCASSSRRSGYGYTFGSGTRLTVV.

The chain uses TRBV11-2 and TRBJ2-3; D is undetermined. The CDR3 is 16 amino acids. V was clipped by 3 bases and J by 4 bases, with 17 bases between them. Germline-derived CDR1 and CDR2 are SGHAT and FQNNGV. The CDR3 spells CASSLKLSFISDTQYF. As DNA, the CDR3 is TGTGCCAGCAGCTTGAAGCTATCCTTTATTTCAGATACGCAGTATTTT.

This clone was observed a handful of times. The chain has TRBV18 and TRBJ2-1; 7 bases align to TRBD2. J gave up 0 bases and V 1 base, and 3 bases lay outside the gene matches. Germline CDR1 reads KGHSH; CDR2 reads LQKENI. The CDR3 has 16 amino acids. The DNA of the CDR3 is TGTGCCAGCTCACCACTAGCGGGCCACTCCTACAATGAGCAGTTCTTC. Encoded protein: CASSPLAGHSYNEQFF. The full variable domain, rest sourced from reference TRBV18 and TRBJ2-1, is NAGVMQNPRHLVRRRGQEARLRCSPMKGHSHVYWYRQLPEEGLKFMVYLQKENIIDESGMPKERFSAEFPKEGPSILRIQQVVRGDSAAYFCASSPLAGHSYNEQFFGPGTRLTVL.

V and J are TRBV2 and TRBJ1-2; D may be TRBD1 (6 bases). Trimming stripped 6 bases from V and 0 bases from J, with 14 bases between. Germline V lookup: CDR1 SNHLY, CDR2 FYNNEI. The CDR3 covers 15 residues. CDR3 region: CASRTGTTTNYGYTF. In nucleotides, the CDR3 is TGTGCCAGCAGGACCGGGACAACTACTAACTATGGCTACACCTTC.

The chain has TRBV2 and TRBJ2-1; TRBD2 matches 8 bases. CDR1 and CDR2 from the germline V gene are SNHLY and FYNNEI. The CDR3 sequence is 16 residues long. V dropped 9 bases and J dropped 0; count of bases not matched to a gene: 10. This CDR3 is CARGLVAGDSYNEQFF. In nucleotides, the CDR3 is TGTGCCAGGGGACTAGTGGCGGGCGACTCCTACAATGAGCAGTTCTTC. The full variable domain, completed using reference TRBV2 and TRBJ2-1, is EPEVTQTPSHQVTQMGQEVILRCVPISNHLYFYWYRQILGQKVEFLVSFYNNEISEKSEIFDDQFSVERPDGSNFTLKIRSTKLEDSAMYFCARGLVAGDSYNEQFFGPGTRLTVL.

The chain couples TRBV5-1 to TRBJ1-2, with 7 bases that match TRBD1. The CDR3 spans 13 residues. The V gene end was trimmed by 4 bases and the J gene end by 6 bases; junction bases not matched to a gene: 6. Germline CDR1 is SGHRS and CDR2 is YFSETQ. In DNA, the CDR3 is TGCGCCAGCAGCCGAGGGGGCGATGATGGCTACACCTTC. The encoded protein is CASSRGGDDGYTF.

The rearrangement links TRBV19 to TRBJ1-5; D uncertain. The CDR3 has 17 residues. V was cut by 2 bases and J by 0 bases, with 14 bases left in between. Germline V gives CDR1 LNHDA, CDR2 SQIVND (reference sequence). In DNA form, the CDR3 reads TGTGCCAGTAGTATATTCCGCGGGCAGAATAGCAATCAGCCCCAGCATTTT. It codes for CASSIFRGQNSNQPQHF.

This clone occurred once. V and J are TRBV11-1 and TRBJ1-4; 9 bases line up with TRBD1. The trim removed 5 bases at V and 5 bases at J, leaving 3 bases unmatched. There are 14 residues in the CDR3. The V gene's germline CDR1 is SGHAT and CDR2 FQDESV (reference sequence). The CDR3 here is CASSTGTGNEKLFF. The CDR3 nucleotides are TGTGCCAGCAGCACCGGGACAGGGAATGAAAAACTGTTTTTT.

This chain connects TRBV5-1 to TRBJ2-2; 9 bases line up with TRBD1. The CDR3 runs to 15 residues. Per the germline V gene, CDR1 is SGHRS and CDR2 is YFSETQ. The trim removed 4 bases at V and 5 bases at J, leaving 6 bases unmatched. This CDR3 reads CASSMGQGVTGELFF. As DNA, the CDR3 is TGCGCCAGCAGCATGGGACAGGGTGTGACCGGGGAGCTGTTTTTT.

This chain links TRBV19 with TRBJ2-4; 12 nucleotides agree with TRBD2. The V and J ends lost 2 bases and 7 bases, in that order; junction bases with no gene match: 9. CDR3 length: 17 residues. Germline lookup yields CDR1 LNHDA and CDR2 SQIVND (reference sequence). The CDR3 DNA sequence: TGTGCCAGTAGTATATCTAGCGGGAGGGGGGTCAGGAACATTCAGTACTTC. This codes for CASSISSGRGVRNIQYF.

The rearrangement uses TRBV7-9 and TRBJ1-5; D not certain. Germline V lookup: CDR1 SEHNR, CDR2 FQNEAQ (reference sequence). This CDR3 contains 13 residues. The V and J ends lost 2 bases and 4 bases respectively, with 6 bases between them. The CDR3 region has the DNA TGTGCCAGCAGCTTAACCGGGAATCAGCCCCAGCATTTT. This codes for CASSLTGNQPQHF.